This passage covers 24 T cell receptor beta chains from one sample sequenced in a study of regulatory T cells in long-lasting Graves disease. To make TCR beta libraries, researchers used iRepertoire HTBI primers and Arm-PCR of CDR3 regions. MiXCR, applied by TCRdb to the multiplex PCR reads, yields one record per CDR3 protein. The sample lists roughly 520,000 distinct CDR3 sequences, more than 10% occurring once. The time point here: newly diagnosed GD, antithyroid drugs for less than 3 months. RNA extracted from PBMCs served as the sequencing template. The same sample was also studied in work on T cells in Graves' hyperthyroidism and ophthalmopathy.

Sequencing used peripheral blood mononuclear cells (PBMCs), obtained at new diagnosis, from a patient treated with antithyroid drugs. The receptors were gathered from a woman in her thirties with Graves disease.

This clonotype was observed many times. The chain has TRBV11-2 and TRBJ1-6; no clear D. Trimming took off 3 bases at V and 1 base at J, with 19 bases between the two ends. Germline CDR1 and CDR2: SGHAT and FQNNGV. The CDR3 is 19 amino acids. The CDR3 here is CASSLGGLSDGSYNSPLHF. CDR3 nucleotides: TGTGCCAGCAGCTTGGGAGGCCTCTCGGACGGATCCTATAATTCACCCCTCCACTTT.

This clonotype has more than one count but fewer than ten. The chain uses TRBV20-1 and TRBJ2-7, with a possible D match to TRBD1 (6 bases). Germline lookup yields CDR1 DFQATT and CDR2 SNEGSKA (reference sequence). V lost 2 bases and J 3 bases, leaving 8 bases between the germline ends. This CDR3 is 12 amino acids long. CDR3 sequence reads: CSARSRGYEQYF. The CDR3 DNA follows: TGCAGTGCTAGAAGCAGGGGCTACGAGCAGTACTTC.

The V and J genes are TRBV20-1 and TRBJ2-4, with no clear D. CDR1 is DFQATT, CDR2 SNEGSKA, per germline (reference sequence). CDR3 length equals 16 residues. Trimming cost V 0 bases and J 0 bases, with 12 bases left between them. The CDR3 DNA reads TGCAGTGCTAGAGATCAAGCCTCCCTAGCCAAAAACATTCAGTACTTC. Its protein product is CSARDQASLAKNIQYF.

This clonotype was seen at least ten times. Germline and junction disagree at one end, which may indicate a read error. V usage is TRBV7-7 and J usage is TRBJ2-2; D may be TRBD2 (6 bases). Germline V lookup: CDR1 SSHAT, CDR2 FNYEAQ (reference sequence). The CDR3 runs to 14 residues. The CDR3 DNA sequence: TGTGCCAGCAGTTTAGTAGGAGGGACCGGGGAGCTGTTTTTT. This sequence encodes CASSLVGGTGELFF.

CDR3 DNA: TGTGCCACCAGCAGAGATTGGGGGACGTTACGGGGAAACACCATATATTTT. Its translation: CATSRDWGTLRGNTIYF. The chain uses TRBV15 and TRBJ1-3; D possibly corresponds to TRBD1 (5 bases). CDR3 size: 17 residues. Germline V CDR1 and CDR2: LNHNV, YYDKDF (reference sequence). The V end lost 0 bases, the J end lost 4 bases, and 16 bases lay between the germline ends.

This clonotype occurred many times. This chain links TRBV2 with TRBJ1-5; the D gene is possibly TRBD1 (5 bases). The CDR3 covers 14 residues. V lost 6 bases, J lost 4 bases, and 13 bases lay in between. CDR1 and CDR2 (germline): SNHLY, FYNNEI. DNA of the CDR3: TGTGCCAGCAGCCCCGGGACCCTAAATCAGCCCCAGCATTTT. This sequence encodes CASSPGTLNQPQHF.

This clonotype showed up many times. The chain recombines TRBV14 with TRBJ2-5, with D possibly being TRBD1 (6 bases). V shed 2 bases and J shed 0 bases, with 10 bases lying between them. Germline CDR1 and CDR2: SGHDN and FVKESK. The CDR3 consists of 15 residues. In DNA form, the CDR3 reads TGTGCCAGCAGCCAATATGGACAGTACCAAGAGACCCAGTACTTC. This gives the protein CASSQYGQYQETQYF.

In nucleotides, the CDR3 is TGTGCCAGCAGTTTACGGGCCAGGGTAACAGATACGCAGTATTTT. It yields the protein CASSLRARVTDTQYF. This sequence joins TRBV28 and TRBJ2-3; tentatively, D is TRBD1 (5 bases). CDR3 length equals 15 residues. Trimming took 2 bases from V and 3 from J, leaving 12 bases between them. CDR1 MDHEN and CDR2 SYDVKM come from the germline V gene.

At least ten counts were recorded for this clonotype. The genes are TRBV9 and TRBJ2-3; possible D gene TRBD2, 6 bases. Trimming took off 3 bases at V and 0 bases at J, with 17 bases between the two ends. Germline CDR1 is SGDLS and CDR2 is YYNGEE. The length of the CDR3 is 17 residues. DNA of the CDR3: TGTGCCAGCAGCGCCCGATTCGGAGGGAGTAGCACAGATACGCAGTATTTT. It encodes CASSARFGGSSTDTQYF.

In its sample, this clonotype was seen a few times. The V gene is TRBV19, the J gene TRBJ2-6; TRBD2 matches at 7 bases. CDR1 and CDR2 from the germline V gene are LNHDA and SQIVND (reference sequence). The CDR3 consists of 15 residues. V trimming: 7 bases; J trimming: 0 bases; junction bases outside the gene matches: 3. CDR3 coding DNA: TGTGCCAGTACCGGGGGGAACTCTGGGGCCAACGTCCTGACTTTC. Protein sequence: CASTGGNSGANVLTF.

The rearrangement uses TRBV18 and TRBJ2-2, with D maybe TRBD1 (5 bases). This CDR3 region has 16 residues. The germline V gene has CDR1 KGHSH and CDR2 LQKENI. With 4 bases removed from V and 2 bases from J, the gap between germline ends came to 14 bases. CDR3 protein: CASSRLRGGNTGELFF. The CDR3 bases are TGTGCCAGCTCACGGCTAAGGGGCGGAAACACCGGGGAGCTGTTTTTT.

This clonotype was seen many times. This sequence joins TRBV28 and TRBJ1-5; D unclear. With 10 bases removed from V and 7 bases from J, the gap between germline ends came to 20 bases. Germline V gene data show CDR1 as MDHEN and CDR2 as SYDVKM. The CDR3 is 14 residues long. In DNA form, the CDR3 reads TGTGCCACTCTGACCCAGTTCCCGGAGCAGCCCCAGCATTTT. This codes for CATLTQFPEQPQHF.

The V and J genes are TRBV10-2 and TRBJ2-3, with D perhaps TRBD2 (6 bases). The V end lost 6 bases, the J end lost 15 bases, and 22 bases lay between the germline ends. This CDR3 region has 13 residues. Germline lookup yields CDR1 WSHSY and CDR2 SAAADI. DNA of the CDR3: TGCGCCAGCAGGGCTGGTAGCGGCCTGCCCTTATATTTT. Translating it yields CASRAGSGLPLYF.

This clonotype occurred a few times. CDR3 bases: TGTGCCAGCAGTGAGGCAGGTTACAATCAGCCCCAGCATTTT. It specifies CASSEAGYNQPQHF. V and J are TRBV6-1 and TRBJ1-5, with D hard to call. With 3 bases removed from V and 3 bases from J, the gap between germline ends came to 9 bases. This CDR3 has 14 residues. Per germline, CDR1 MNHNS and CDR2 SASEGT.

The chain recombines TRBV15 with TRBJ2-4; D perhaps matches TRBD1 (6 bases). The CDR3 covers 15 residues. Germline V gene data show CDR1 as LNHNV and CDR2 as YYDKDF (reference sequence). Trimming shortened V by 3 bases and J by 1 base, and 10 bases separated the two germline ends. Here the CDR3 DNA reads TGTGCCACCAGCAGGACGAGGGGGGCCAAAAACATTCAGTACTTC. Protein product: CATSRTRGAKNIQYF. The full variable domain, with the rest looked up from reference TRBV15 and TRBJ2-4, is DAMVIQNPRYQVTQFGKPVTLSCSQTLNHNVMYWYQQKSSQAPKLLFHYYDKDFNNEADTPDNFQSRRPNTSFCFLDIRSPGLGDTAMYLCATSRTRGAKNIQYFGAGTRLSVL.

This clonotype showed up many times. This chain links TRBV28 with TRBJ1-1; D gene uncertain. The CDR3 is 16 amino acids. Trimming took 4 bases from V and 1 from J, leaving 16 bases between them. The V gene's germline CDR1 is MDHEN and CDR2 SYDVKM. DNA for the CDR3: TGTGCCAGCAGTTCCACGAAATTATGGCCGAACACTGAAGCTTTCTTT. This translates into CASSSTKLWPNTEAFF.

This clonotype was seen ten or more times. The chain employs TRBV20-1 and TRBJ2-7; D not resolved. V was trimmed by 7 bases and J by 4 bases, leaving 14 bases between them. Germline assignment: CDR1 DFQATT and CDR2 SNEGSKA (reference sequence). The CDR3 totals 12 residues. The CDR3 spells CSGTRLGYEQYF. DNA of the CDR3: TGCAGTGGTACAAGGCTGGGTTACGAGCAGTACTTC.

This clonotype came up a few times. This clone may be a read error of a much larger clone one base away. V usage is TRBV18 and J usage is TRBJ2-1; no clear D. Germline lookup yields CDR1 KGHSH and CDR2 LQKENI. This CDR3 region has 13 residues. CDR3 nucleotide sequence: TGTGCCAGCTCACCATGGGCTCTCAATGGGCAGTTCTTC. It codes for CASSPWALNGQFF.

This clonotype was seen repeatedly, ten times or more. The chain links TRBV3-1 to TRBJ1-5; 7 positions agree with TRBD1. With V trimmed by 1 base and J by 2 bases, 5 bases remained unmatched. The CDR3 contains 16 residues. CDR1 is LGHDT and CDR2 is YNNKEL in the germline V gene (reference sequence). For the CDR3, the DNA is TGTGCCAGCAGCCAAGGAGGGGGCAGAGGCAATCAGCCCCAGCATTTT. Amino acid sequence: CASSQGGGRGNQPQHF.

This clonotype was counted a few times. The chain combines TRBV6-1 with TRBJ2-7, with 7 bases aligning to TRBD2. The V and J ends lost 8 bases and 2 bases, in that order; junction bases with no gene match: 12. The CDR3 spans 15 residues. Per the germline V gene, CDR1 is MNHNS and CDR2 is SASEGT. The CDR3 region has the DNA TGTGCCAGCGTCGACCTAGCGGATCCTACCTACGAGCAGTACTTC. Translation: CASVDLADPTYEQYF.

This clonotype was seen repeatedly, ten times or more. This sequence joins TRBV27 and TRBJ2-3; 7 positions match TRBD1. Per germline, CDR1 MNHEY and CDR2 SMNVEV (reference sequence). V dropped 6 bases and J dropped 2; count of bases not matched to a gene: 11. This CDR3 spans 16 amino acids. This chain's CDR3 is CASRGGFFPYTDTQYF. In DNA, the CDR3 is TGTGCCAGCAGAGGGGGCTTTTTCCCTTACACAGATACGCAGTATTTT.

This clonotype was found many times. The chain is built from TRBV29-1 and TRBJ2-1; D unresolved. Germline CDR1 and CDR2: SQVTM and ANQGSEA. The length of the CDR3 is 13 residues. V was clipped by 3 bases and J by 7 bases, with 13 bases between them. CDR3 residues: CSVDGQVDNEQFF. CDR3 in DNA: TGCAGCGTTGACGGGCAGGTGGATAATGAGCAGTTCTTC.

This clonotype was observed many times. J is TRBJ1-5 and V is TRBV9; the D gene is possibly TRBD1 (6 bases). This CDR3 is built from 15 residues. The V and J ends lost 4 bases and 7 bases respectively, with 18 bases between them. Per the germline V gene, CDR1 is SGDLS and CDR2 is YYNGEE. The CDR3 sequence is CASSPEGGLGQPQHF. CDR3 nucleotide sequence: TGTGCCAGCAGCCCCGAGGGGGGGCTTGGGCAGCCCCAGCATTTT.

This clonotype has ten or more counts. The chain has TRBV7-2 and TRBJ1-1; D gene ambiguous. V was trimmed by 3 bases and J by 4 bases, leaving 9 bases between them. This CDR3 has 13 amino acids. Germline lookup yields CDR1 SGHTA and CDR2 FQGNSA. In DNA form, the CDR3 reads TGTGCCAGCAGCTTTACCGACGGCACTGAAGCTTTCTTT. This codes for CASSFTDGTEAFF.